A single sample is the source of the 30 T cell receptor beta chains below, sequenced in a study of blood T cell repertoires in COVID-19 (TCRdb year 2020). The library was generated by the immunoSEQ multiplex PCR assay. Entries here come from immuneACCESS through TCRdb and include only in-frame sequences with V and J called. Some clones fail to appear in such tables; in the studies checked, an unresolved V gene covers under half of the shortfall, and the cause of the remainder is unknown. Across this sample there are about 130,000 clones, with approximately 80% seen only once. Of the sample, 3% to 3.5% is held by the ten largest clones. Sequencing was performed on peripheral blood. The origin of the receptors is a woman of 80 years or more with acute or convalescent COVID-19.

The V and J genes are TRBV7-2 and TRBJ1-2; D uncertain. This CDR3 contains 16 residues. Trimming cost V 5 bases and J 2 bases, with 18 bases left between them. From germline, CDR1 is SGHTA and CDR2 FQGNSA. The CDR3: CASSPRGSPLNYGYTF. The CDR3, as DNA: TGTGCCAGCAGCCCCCGAGGGTCGCCTCTGAACTATGGCTACACCTTC.

V usage is TRBV6-5 and J usage is TRBJ2-7; D gene uncertain. Trimming shortened V by 2 bases and J by 3 bases, and 14 bases separated the two germline ends. Germline CDR1 is MNHEY and CDR2 is SVGAGI. CDR3 size: 15 residues. The CDR3: CASSYGAVRIYEQYF. DNA for the CDR3: TGTGCCAGCAGTTACGGAGCAGTGCGAATCTACGAGCAGTACTTC.

The rearrangement joins TRBV19 to TRBJ2-7; 7 bases fit TRBD1. The trim removed 1 base at V and 2 bases at J, leaving 2 bases unmatched. CDR3 length: 14 amino acids. Germline CDR1 and CDR2: LNHDA and SQIVND (reference sequence). CDR3 nucleotides: TGTGCCAGTAGTATAGGGGGACAGACCTACGAGCAGTACTTC. It is translated as CASSIGGQTYEQYF.

The sample holds a few counts of this clone. The chain employs TRBV21-1 and TRBJ1-6. TRBV21-1 counts as a pseudogene. The CDR3 length is 13 residues. Written as DNA, the CDR3 is TGTGCCAGCATTGCGGGGTATAATTCACCCCTCCACTTT. Translation: CASIAGYNSPLHF.

The V call is TRBV21-1, the J call TRBJ1-5; no check of the table's D call, TRBD1, against the DNA was made. TRBV21-1 is designated a pseudogene. The CDR3 has 17 amino acids. The CDR3 is CASSPRTGRLDNQPQHF. CDR3 DNA: TGTGCCAGCAGCCCCCGGACAGGGAGACTAGACAATCAGCCCCAGCATTTT.

The genes are TRBV2 and TRBJ2-1; 8 nucleotides agree with TRBD2. Germline CDR1 and CDR2: SNHLY and FYNNEI. The CDR3 has 15 amino acids. The trim removed 4 bases at V and 4 bases at J, leaving 6 bases unmatched. The CDR3 bases are TGTGCCAGCAGTGTCTACCCTAGCGGGTACAATGAGCAGTTCTTC. The encoded protein is CASSVYPSGYNEQFF.

The J gene is TRBJ1-6, the V gene TRBV6-5; TRBD1 might be the D (6 bases). The CDR3 consists of 15 residues. Trimming shortened V by 0 bases and J by 10 bases, and 13 bases separated the two germline ends. Germline CDR1 reads MNHEY; CDR2 reads SVGAGI. CDR3 coding DNA: TGTGCCAGCAGTTACTCGAGGCAGGGGAACTCACCCCTCCACTTT. Translation: CASSYSRQGNSPLHF.

This sequence joins TRBV2 and TRBJ1-3; 10 nucleotides agree with TRBD1. The ends lost 4 bases at V and 4 bases at J; junction bases unmatched: 4. The CDR3 sequence is 15 residues long. The germline V gene has CDR1 SNHLY and CDR2 FYNNEI. CDR3 protein: CASSGDRGSGNTIYF. The DNA for the CDR3 is TGTGCCAGCAGTGGGGACAGGGGATCCGGAAACACCATATATTTT. Variable domain in full (rest from reference TRBV2 and TRBJ1-3): EPEVTQTPSHQVTQMGQEVILRCVPISNHLYFYWYRQILGQKVEFLVSFYNNEISEKSEIFDDQFSVERPDGSNFTLKIRSTKLEDSAMYFCASSGDRGSGNTIYFGEGSWLTVV.

There are a few counts of this clone. The chain combines TRBV9 with TRBJ1-3; D gene uncertain. V lost 2 bases to trimming and J lost 0 bases, with 9 bases between them. This CDR3 has 15 amino acids. Germline V gives CDR1 SGDLS, CDR2 YYNGEE. The CDR3 coding sequence is TGTGCCAGCAGCGTGGAGGGAGGCTCTGGAAACACCATATATTTT. Its protein product is CASSVEGGSGNTIYF.

The genes are TRBV7-9 and TRBJ2-7; 7 nucleotides match TRBD1. V lost 3 bases and J lost 2; bases outside the gene matches: 1. The CDR3 length is 13 residues. CDR1 is SEHNR and CDR2 is FQNEAQ in the germline V gene (reference sequence). CDR3 loop: CASSFDRAYEQYF. The CDR3 nucleotides are TGTGCCAGCAGCTTCGACAGGGCCTACGAGCAGTACTTC. Full variable domain (remainder filled in from reference TRBV7-9 and TRBJ2-7): DTGVSQNPRHKITKRGQNVTFRCDPISEHNRLYWYRQTLGQGPEFLTYFQNEAQLEKSRLLSDRFSAERPKGSFSTLEIQRTEQGDSAMYLCASSFDRAYEQYFGPGTRLTVT.

The chain carries TRBV6-5 and TRBJ1-2; no firm D call. Germline CDR1 and CDR2: MNHEY and SVGAGI. The CDR3 spans 14 residues. Trimming took 7 bases from V and 4 from J, leaving 16 bases between them. Here the CDR3 DNA reads TGTGCCAGCACCGCGGGCGGCAGAACCTATGGCTACACCTTC. Encoded protein: CASTAGGRTYGYTF.

The V gene is TRBV7-2, the J gene TRBJ1-6, with D maybe TRBD1 (6 bases). Germline CDR1 reads SGHTA; CDR2 reads FQGNSA. V was cut by 1 base and J by 4 bases, with 8 bases left in between. The CDR3 consists of 15 residues. For the CDR3, the DNA is TGTGCCAGCAGCTTAGGACAGGCGTATAATTCACCCCTCCACTTT. Residues: CASSLGQAYNSPLHF.

This chain connects TRBV11-3 to TRBJ2-1; 7 nucleotides align to TRBD1. V lost 5 bases to trimming and J lost 1 base; unmatched junction nucleotides: 8. Germline V gives CDR1 SGHNT, CDR2 YENEEA. The CDR3 sequence is 16 residues long. The CDR3 DNA follows: TGTGCCAGCAGCCCCCTACAGGGGACATCCTACAATGAGCAGTTCTTC. The encoded protein is CASSPLQGTSYNEQFF.

V is TRBV5-1 and J is TRBJ2-7; a possible D gene is TRBD1 (6 bases). The CDR3 is made up of 13 amino acids. Germline values: CDR1 SGHRS, CDR2 YFSETQ. V shed 3 bases and J shed 6 bases, with 13 bases lying between them. This chain's CDR3 is CASSSDSVREQYF. CDR3 bases: TGCGCCAGCAGCTCGGACAGTGTTCGCGAGCAGTACTTC.

The chain is built from TRBV5-5 and TRBJ2-6; D gene ambiguous. V lost 4 bases and J 4 bases, leaving 6 bases between the germline ends. The CDR3 consists of 13 residues. From germline, CDR1 is SGHKS and CDR2 YYEKEE (reference sequence). This CDR3 is CASSTWGANVLTF. CDR3 nucleotides: TGTGCCAGCAGCACTTGGGGGGCCAACGTCCTGACTTTC.

This chain joins TRBV7-2 and TRBJ1-6; D might be TRBD1 (6 bases). CDR1 is SGHTA and CDR2 is FQGNSA in the germline V gene. V was trimmed by 0 bases and J by 0 bases, leaving 12 bases between them. The CDR3 spans 18 residues. CDR3 nucleotide sequence: TGTGCCAGCAGCTTAGCCGTCCAGGGGAGCTCCTATAATTCACCCCTCCACTTT. Protein sequence: CASSLAVQGSSYNSPLHF.

This clone has just one count. The rearrangement joins TRBV18 to TRBJ2-2; D might be TRBD1 (5 bases). Germline assignment: CDR1 KGHSH and CDR2 LQKENI. The CDR3 loop spans 16 amino acids. The V end lost 6 bases, the J end lost 0 bases, and 14 bases lay between the germline ends. The DNA of the CDR3 is TGTGCCAGCTCCCCTCTCAGGGCACCGAACACCGGGGAGCTGTTTTTT. Protein product: CASSPLRAPNTGELFF.

The chain uses TRBV4-3 and TRBJ2-1, with 8 nucleotides matching TRBD1. The CDR3 has 15 amino acids. V trimming: 3 bases; J trimming: 0 bases; junction bases outside the gene matches: 1. The germline V gene encodes CDR1 LGHNA and CDR2 YSLEER. DNA of the CDR3: TGCGCCAGCAGCCAGCAGGGGGCCTCCTACAATGAGCAGTTCTTC. This gives the protein CASSQQGASYNEQFF.

The chain carries TRBV6-4 and TRBJ1-2; 7 nucleotides line up with TRBD1. V dropped 3 bases and J dropped 8; count of bases not matched to a gene: 15. The CDR3 is 16 residues long. Germline loops: CDR1 MRHNA, CDR2 SNTAGT. DNA of the CDR3: TGTGCCAGCAGTGAGCCCAGATACGACAGGGTGGCAGGCTACACCTTC. Its protein is CASSEPRYDRVAGYTF.

The chain couples TRBV7-9 to TRBJ1-4, with D perhaps TRBD1 (6 bases). V dropped 5 bases and J dropped 5 bases, with 15 bases sitting between them. This CDR3 has 15 amino acids. CDR1 and CDR2 (germline): SEHNR, FQNEAQ (reference sequence). The CDR3 region is CASSGEQGINEKLFF. The CDR3 DNA reads as TGTGCCAGCAGCGGGGAACAGGGAATAAATGAAAAACTGTTTTTT.

This clone has just one count. V and J are TRBV29-1 and TRBJ2-5; D uncertain. In germline, CDR1 is SQVTM, CDR2 ANQGSEA. This CDR3 is built from 15 residues. The germline V and J ends were trimmed by 0 bases and 4 bases, with 15 bases remaining between them. The CDR3 loop reads CSVEDPRSNGETQYF. Here the CDR3 DNA reads TGCAGCGTTGAAGATCCGCGGTCGAACGGAGAGACCCAGTACTTC.

The J gene is TRBJ1-4, the V gene TRBV6-5; TRBD1 is a possible D gene (5 bases). The CDR3 covers 15 residues. V was clipped by 7 bases and J by 7 bases, with 19 bases between them. Per the germline V gene, CDR1 is MNHEY and CDR2 is SVGAGI. The CDR3 sequence: CASKTGRTSTEKLFF. The DNA for the CDR3 is TGTGCCAGCAAGACGGGTAGGACATCCACTGAAAAACTGTTTTTT.

This chain uses TRBV5-1 with TRBJ1-4; the match to TRBD1 covers 11 bases. The CDR3 is 18 amino acids. Germline V CDR1 and CDR2: SGHRS, YFSETQ. Losses at the gene ends were 3 bases for V and 1 base for J; bases not matched to a gene: 8. This chain's CDR3 is CASSSGTGGGGTNEKLFF. CDR3 coding DNA: TGCGCCAGCAGCTCTGGGACAGGGGGAGGTGGAACTAATGAAAAACTGTTTTTT.

This clone was counted between two and nine times. The rearrangement links TRBV4-3 to TRBJ1-3; D uncertain. V was pared by 0 bases and J by 4 bases, with 13 bases between. Germline lookup yields CDR1 LGHNA and CDR2 YSLEER. This CDR3 has 16 amino acids. The CDR3 loop reads CASSQDYGVRGNTIYF. CDR3 nucleotide sequence: TGCGCCAGCAGCCAAGATTACGGGGTACGCGGAAACACCATATATTTT.

The rearrangement links TRBV5-1 to TRBJ1-2; D is possibly TRBD1 (5 bases). Per the germline V gene, CDR1 is SGHRS and CDR2 is YFSETQ. Trimming left V 0 bases short and J 2 bases short, with 8 bases between. There are 14 residues in the CDR3. The CDR3 spells CASSLGAGNYGYTF. The CDR3 region has the DNA TGCGCCAGCAGCTTGGGAGCAGGGAACTATGGCTACACCTTC. The whole variable domain, remainder taken from reference TRBV5-1 and TRBJ1-2, is KAGVTQTPRYLIKTRGQQVTLSCSPISGHRSVSWYQQTPGQGLQFLFEYFSETQRNKGNFPGRFSGRQFSNSRSEMNVSTLELGDSALYLCASSLGAGNYGYTFGSGTRLTVV.

This chain joins TRBV9 and TRBJ2-3; possibly TRBD2 for D (6 bases). V lost 0 bases and J 1 base, leaving 9 bases between the germline ends. Looked up from germline, CDR1 is SGDLS and CDR2 is YYNGEE. The length of the CDR3 is 15 residues. CDR3 sequence: CASSVAPSGTDTQYF. The CDR3 DNA reads TGTGCCAGCAGCGTAGCTCCTAGCGGCACAGATACGCAGTATTTT.

The genes are TRBV7-6 and TRBJ2-7; maybe TRBD1 (6 bases). Germline-derived CDR1 and CDR2 are SGHVS and FNYEAQ. Trimming left V 5 bases short and J 3 bases short, with 11 bases between. This CDR3 has 13 residues. CDR3 in amino acids: CASSQRRGYEQYF. The CDR3 nucleotides read TGTGCCAGCAGCCAACGCAGGGGCTACGAGCAGTACTTC.

This clone was detected only a few times. The rearrangement links TRBV2 to TRBJ1-1, with D uncertain. Germline CDR1 and CDR2: SNHLY and FYNNEI. V lost 6 bases to trimming and J lost 7 bases, with 9 bases between them. This CDR3 comprises 11 residues. For the CDR3, the DNA is TGTGCCAGCAGGGCATACCTTGAAGCTTTCTTT. This sequence encodes CASRAYLEAFF.

This clone showed up just a few times. The chain carries TRBV7-3 and TRBJ2-1; a possible D gene is TRBD2 (6 bases). The CDR3 spans 13 residues. Germline lookup yields CDR1 SGHTA and CDR2 FQGTGA. V was pared by 5 bases and J by 8 bases, with 13 bases between. The CDR3 region has the DNA TGTGCCAGCAGCCACGGGGGATCGGATGAGCAGTTCTTC. It specifies CASSHGGSDEQFF.

The rearrangement uses TRBV2 and TRBJ2-7; TRBD2 matches at 8 bases. Looked up from germline, CDR1 is SNHLY and CDR2 is FYNNEI. The J segment lost 2 bases and the V segment lost 7 bases, leaving 4 bases of the junction unmatched. There are 13 residues in the CDR3. The CDR3 coding sequence is TGTGCCAGCACGGTTAGCGGGACCTACGAGCAGTACTTC. The encoded protein is CASTVSGTYEQYF. The full variable domain, its missing parts supplied by reference TRBV2 and TRBJ2-7, is EPEVTQTPSHQVTQMGQEVILRCVPISNHLYFYWYRQILGQKVEFLVSFYNNEISEKSEIFDDQFSVERPDGSNFTLKIRSTKLEDSAMYFCASTVSGTYEQYFGPGTRLTVT.